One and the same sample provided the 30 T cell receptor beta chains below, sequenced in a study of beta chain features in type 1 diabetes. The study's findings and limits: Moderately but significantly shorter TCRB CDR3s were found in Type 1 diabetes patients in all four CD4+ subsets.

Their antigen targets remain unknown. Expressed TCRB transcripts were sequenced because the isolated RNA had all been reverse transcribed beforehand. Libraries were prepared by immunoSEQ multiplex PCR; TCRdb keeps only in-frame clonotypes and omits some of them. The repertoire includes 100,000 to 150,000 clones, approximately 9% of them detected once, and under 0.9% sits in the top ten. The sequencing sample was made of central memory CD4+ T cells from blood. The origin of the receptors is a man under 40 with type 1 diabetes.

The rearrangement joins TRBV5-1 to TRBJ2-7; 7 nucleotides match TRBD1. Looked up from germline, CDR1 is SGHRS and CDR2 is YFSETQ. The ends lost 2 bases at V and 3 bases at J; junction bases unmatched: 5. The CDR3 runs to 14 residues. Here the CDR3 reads CASSLHRDSYEQYF. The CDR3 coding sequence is TGCGCCAGCAGCTTACACCGGGACAGCTACGAGCAGTACTTC.

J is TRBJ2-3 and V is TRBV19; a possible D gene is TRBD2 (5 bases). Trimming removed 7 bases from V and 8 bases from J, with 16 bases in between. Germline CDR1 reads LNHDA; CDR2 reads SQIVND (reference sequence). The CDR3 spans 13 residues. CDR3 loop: CASTSRGPGTQYF. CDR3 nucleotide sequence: TGTGCCAGTACCTCCAGAGGGCCGGGTACGCAGTATTTT. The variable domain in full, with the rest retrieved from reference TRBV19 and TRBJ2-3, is DGGITQSPKYLFRKEGQNVTLSCEQNLNHDAMYWYRQDPGQGLRLIYYSQIVNDFQKGDIAEGYSVSREKKESFPLTVTSAQKNPTAFYLCASTSRGPGTQYFGPGTRLTVL.

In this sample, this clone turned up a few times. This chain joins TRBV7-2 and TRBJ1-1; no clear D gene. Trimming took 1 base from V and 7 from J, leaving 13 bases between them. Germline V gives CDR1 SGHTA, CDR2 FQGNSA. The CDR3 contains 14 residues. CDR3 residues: CASSLGVVGLEAFF. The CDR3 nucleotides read TGTGCCAGCAGCTTAGGGGTTGTCGGACTTGAAGCTTTCTTT. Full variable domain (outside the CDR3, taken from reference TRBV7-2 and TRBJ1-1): GAGVSQSPSNKVTEKGKDVELRCDPISGHTALYWYRQSLGQGLEFLIYFQGNSAPDKSGLPSDRFSAERTGGSVSTLTIQRTQQEDSAVYLCASSLGVVGLEAFFGQGTRLTVV.

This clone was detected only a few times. The CDR3 DNA sequence: TGTGCCACCAGCAGAGATCGAGAGGCACCCCTCCACTTT. Residues: CATSRDREAPLHF. The V call is TRBV15, the J call TRBJ1-6; no clear D. Germline assignment: CDR1 LNHNV and CDR2 YYDKDF (reference sequence). The CDR3 runs to 13 residues. The V and J ends lost 0 bases and 11 bases respectively, with 8 bases between them.

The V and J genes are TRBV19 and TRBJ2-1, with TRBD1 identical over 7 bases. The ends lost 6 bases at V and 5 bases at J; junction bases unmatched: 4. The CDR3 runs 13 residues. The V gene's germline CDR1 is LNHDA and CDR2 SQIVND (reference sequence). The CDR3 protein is CASRSGTDNEQFF. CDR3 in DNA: TGTGCCAGTAGGTCCGGGACAGACAATGAGCAGTTCTTC.

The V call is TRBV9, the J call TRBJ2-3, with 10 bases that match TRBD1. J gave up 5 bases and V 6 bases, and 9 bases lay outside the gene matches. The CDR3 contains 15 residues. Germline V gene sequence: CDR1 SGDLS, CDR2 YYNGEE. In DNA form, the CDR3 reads TGTGCCAGCACCCTCATTGGACAGGGGGGAGATACGCAGTATTTT. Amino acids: CASTLIGQGGDTQYF.

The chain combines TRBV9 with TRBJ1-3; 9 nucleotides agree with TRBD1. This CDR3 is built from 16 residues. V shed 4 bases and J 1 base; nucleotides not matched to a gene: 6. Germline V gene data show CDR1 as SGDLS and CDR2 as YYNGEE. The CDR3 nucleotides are TGTGCCAGCAGCTCCCCGACAGGGGGGTCTGGAAACACCATATATTTT. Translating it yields CASSSPTGGSGNTIYF.

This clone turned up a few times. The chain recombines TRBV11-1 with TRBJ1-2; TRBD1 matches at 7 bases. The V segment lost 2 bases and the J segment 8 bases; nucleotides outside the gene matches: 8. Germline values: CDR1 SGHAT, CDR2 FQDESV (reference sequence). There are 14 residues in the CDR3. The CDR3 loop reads CASSLTEGAGGYTF. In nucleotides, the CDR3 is TGTGCCAGCAGCTTAACGGAGGGGGCTGGAGGCTACACCTTC.

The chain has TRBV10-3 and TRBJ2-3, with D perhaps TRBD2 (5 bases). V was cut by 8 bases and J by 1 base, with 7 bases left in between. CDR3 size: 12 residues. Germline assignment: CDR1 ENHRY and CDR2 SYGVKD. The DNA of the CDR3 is TGTGCCATCCGGGGTGGCACAGATACGCAGTATTTT. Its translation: CAIRGGTDTQYF.

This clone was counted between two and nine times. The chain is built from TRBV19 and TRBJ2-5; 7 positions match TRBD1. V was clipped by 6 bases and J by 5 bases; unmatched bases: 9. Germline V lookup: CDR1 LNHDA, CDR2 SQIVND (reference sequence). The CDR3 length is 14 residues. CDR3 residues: CASRPTGARETQYF. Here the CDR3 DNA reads TGTGCCAGTAGACCAACAGGGGCTCGCGAGACCCAGTACTTC.

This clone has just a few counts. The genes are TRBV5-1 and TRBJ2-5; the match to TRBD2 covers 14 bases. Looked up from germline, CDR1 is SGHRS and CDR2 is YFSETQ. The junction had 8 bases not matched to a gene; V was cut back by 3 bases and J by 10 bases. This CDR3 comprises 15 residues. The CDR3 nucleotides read TGCGCCAGCAGCTACCGGACTAGCGGGGGGCAGGGCCAGTACTTC. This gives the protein CASSYRTSGGQGQYF.

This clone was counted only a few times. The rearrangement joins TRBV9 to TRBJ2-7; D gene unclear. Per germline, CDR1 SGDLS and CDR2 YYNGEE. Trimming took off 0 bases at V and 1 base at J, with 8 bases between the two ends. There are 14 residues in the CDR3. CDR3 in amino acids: CASSVDEVSYEQYF. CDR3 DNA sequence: TGTGCCAGCAGCGTAGACGAGGTATCCTACGAGCAGTACTTC.

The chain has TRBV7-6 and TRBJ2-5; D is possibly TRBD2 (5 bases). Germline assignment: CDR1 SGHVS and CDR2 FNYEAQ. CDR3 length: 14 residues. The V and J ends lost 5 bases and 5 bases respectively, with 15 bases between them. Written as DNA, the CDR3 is TGTGCCAGCAGCCGCTCGGCGGGCCTTGAGACCCAGTACTTC. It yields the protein CASSRSAGLETQYF.

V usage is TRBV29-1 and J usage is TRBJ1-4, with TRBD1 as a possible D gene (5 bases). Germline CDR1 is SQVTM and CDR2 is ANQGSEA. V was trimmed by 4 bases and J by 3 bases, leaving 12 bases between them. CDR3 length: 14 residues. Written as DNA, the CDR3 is TGCAGCGTTGGTCAGGGTACAGCTAATGAAAAACTGTTTTTT. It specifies CSVGQGTANEKLFF.

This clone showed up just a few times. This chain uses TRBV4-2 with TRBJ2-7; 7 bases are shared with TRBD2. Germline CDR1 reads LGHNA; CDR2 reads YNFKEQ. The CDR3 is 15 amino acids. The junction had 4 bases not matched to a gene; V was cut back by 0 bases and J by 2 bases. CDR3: CASSQEASGPYEQYF. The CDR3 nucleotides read TGTGCCAGCAGCCAAGAGGCTAGCGGTCCCTACGAGCAGTACTTC.

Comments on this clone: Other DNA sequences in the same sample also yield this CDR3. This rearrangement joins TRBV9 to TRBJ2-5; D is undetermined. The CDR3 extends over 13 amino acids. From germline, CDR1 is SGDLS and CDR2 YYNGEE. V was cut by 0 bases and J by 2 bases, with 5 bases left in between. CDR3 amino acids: CASSVGAQETQYF. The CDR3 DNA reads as TGTGCCAGCAGCGTAGGGGCGCAAGAGACCCAGTACTTC.

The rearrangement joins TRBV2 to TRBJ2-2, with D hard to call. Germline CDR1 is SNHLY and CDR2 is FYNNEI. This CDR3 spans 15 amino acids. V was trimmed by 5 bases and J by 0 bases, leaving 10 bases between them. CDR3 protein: CASSSWSANTGELFF. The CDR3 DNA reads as TGTGCCAGCAGTTCGTGGAGCGCGAACACCGGGGAGCTGTTTTTT.

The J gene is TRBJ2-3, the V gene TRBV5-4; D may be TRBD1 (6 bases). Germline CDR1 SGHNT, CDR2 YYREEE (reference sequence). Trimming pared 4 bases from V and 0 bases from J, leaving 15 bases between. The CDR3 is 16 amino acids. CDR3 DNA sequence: TGTGCCAGCAGCCTACAGGGTTTGACTAGCACAGATACGCAGTATTTT. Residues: CASSLQGLTSTDTQYF.

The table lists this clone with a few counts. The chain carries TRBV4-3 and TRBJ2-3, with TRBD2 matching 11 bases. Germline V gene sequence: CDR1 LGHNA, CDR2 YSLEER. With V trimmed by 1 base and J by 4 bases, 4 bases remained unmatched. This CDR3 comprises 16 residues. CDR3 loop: CASSQVLAGGPDTQYF. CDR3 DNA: TGCGCCAGCAGCCAAGTTCTAGCGGGGGGCCCAGATACGCAGTATTTT.

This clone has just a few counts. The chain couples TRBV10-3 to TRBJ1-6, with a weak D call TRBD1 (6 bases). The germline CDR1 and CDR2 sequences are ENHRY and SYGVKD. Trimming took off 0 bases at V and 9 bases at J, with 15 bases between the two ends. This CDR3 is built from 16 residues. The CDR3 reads CAISESGAGEGSPLHF. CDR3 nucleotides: TGTGCCATCAGTGAGTCCGGGGCAGGGGAAGGTTCACCCCTCCACTTT.

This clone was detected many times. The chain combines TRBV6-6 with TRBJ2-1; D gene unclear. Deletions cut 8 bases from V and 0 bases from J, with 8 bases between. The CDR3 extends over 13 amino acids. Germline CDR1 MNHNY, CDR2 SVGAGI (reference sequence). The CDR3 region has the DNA TGTGCCAGCTGCGGAAGCTCCTACAATGAGCAGTTCTTC. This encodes CASCGSSYNEQFF.

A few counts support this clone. This CDR3 is CASSASGGAYEQYF. The CDR3 coding sequence is TGTGCCAGCAGTGCCAGCGGGGGGGCCTACGAGCAGTACTTC. V usage is TRBV28 and J usage is TRBJ2-7; 10 positions match TRBD2. The CDR3 has 14 amino acids. Germline CDR1 and CDR2: MDHEN and SYDVKM. The trim removed 5 bases at V and 2 bases at J, leaving 3 bases unmatched.

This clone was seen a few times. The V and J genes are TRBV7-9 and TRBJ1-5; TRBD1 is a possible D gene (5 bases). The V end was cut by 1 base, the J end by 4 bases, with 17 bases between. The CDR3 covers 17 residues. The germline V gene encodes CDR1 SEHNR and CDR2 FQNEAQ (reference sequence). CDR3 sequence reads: CASSLGVGRGSNQPQHF. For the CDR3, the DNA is TGTGCCAGCAGCTTAGGGGTAGGGAGGGGCTCGAATCAGCCCCAGCATTTT.

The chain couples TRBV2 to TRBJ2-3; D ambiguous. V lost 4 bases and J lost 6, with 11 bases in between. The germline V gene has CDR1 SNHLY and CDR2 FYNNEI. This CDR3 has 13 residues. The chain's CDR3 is CASSAVVEDTQYF. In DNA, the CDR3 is TGTGCCAGCAGTGCGGTGGTTGAGGATACGCAGTATTTT.

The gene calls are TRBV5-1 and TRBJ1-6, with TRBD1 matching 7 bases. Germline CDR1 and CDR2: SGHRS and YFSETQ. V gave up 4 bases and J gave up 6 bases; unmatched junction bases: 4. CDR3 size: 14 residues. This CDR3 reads CASSPGTANSPLHF. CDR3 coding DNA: TGCGCCAGCAGCCCCGGGACAGCTAATTCACCCCTCCACTTT. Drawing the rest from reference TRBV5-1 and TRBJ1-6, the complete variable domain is KAGVTQTPRYLIKTRGQQVTLSCSPISGHRSVSWYQQTPGQGLQFLFEYFSETQRNKGNFPGRFSGRQFSNSRSEMNVSTLELGDSALYLCASSPGTANSPLHFGNGTRLTVT.

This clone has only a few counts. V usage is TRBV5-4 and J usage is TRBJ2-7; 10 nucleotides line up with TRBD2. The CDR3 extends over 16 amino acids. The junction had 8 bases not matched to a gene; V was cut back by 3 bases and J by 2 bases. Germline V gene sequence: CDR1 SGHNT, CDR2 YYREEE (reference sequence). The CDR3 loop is CASSYLAGDSAYEQYF. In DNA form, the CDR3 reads TGTGCCAGCAGCTATCTAGCGGGGGATTCGGCCTACGAGCAGTACTTC. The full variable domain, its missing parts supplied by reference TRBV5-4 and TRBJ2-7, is ETGVTQSPTHLIKTRGQQVTLRCSSQSGHNTVSWYQQALGQGPQFIFQYYREEENGRGNFPPRFSGLQFPNYSSELNVNALELDDSALYLCASSYLAGDSAYEQYFGPGTRLTVT.

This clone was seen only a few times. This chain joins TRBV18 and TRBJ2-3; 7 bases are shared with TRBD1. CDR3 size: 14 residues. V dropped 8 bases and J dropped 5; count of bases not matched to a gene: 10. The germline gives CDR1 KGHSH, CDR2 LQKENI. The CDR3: CASKTGSAGDTQYF. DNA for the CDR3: TGTGCCAGCAAGACAGGGTCCGCGGGAGATACGCAGTATTTT.

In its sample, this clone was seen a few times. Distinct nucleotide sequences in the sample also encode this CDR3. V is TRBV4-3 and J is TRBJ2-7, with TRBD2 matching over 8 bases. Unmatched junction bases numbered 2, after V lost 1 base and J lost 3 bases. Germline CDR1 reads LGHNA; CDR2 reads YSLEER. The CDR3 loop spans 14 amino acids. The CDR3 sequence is CASSQGAGDYEQYF. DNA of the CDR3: TGCGCCAGCAGCCAAGGAGCGGGGGACTACGAGCAGTACTTC.

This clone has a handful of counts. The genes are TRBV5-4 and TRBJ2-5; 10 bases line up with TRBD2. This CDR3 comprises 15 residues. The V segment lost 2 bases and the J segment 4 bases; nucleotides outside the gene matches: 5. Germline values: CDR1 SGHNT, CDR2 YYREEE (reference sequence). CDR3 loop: CASSLPGTSAETQYF. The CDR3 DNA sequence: TGTGCCAGCAGCTTACCCGGGACTAGCGCAGAGACCCAGTACTTC. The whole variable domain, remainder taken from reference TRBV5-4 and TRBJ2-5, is ETGVTQSPTHLIKTRGQQVTLRCSSQSGHNTVSWYQQALGQGPQFIFQYYREEENGRGNFPPRFSGLQFPNYSSELNVNALELDDSALYLCASSLPGTSAETQYFGPGTRLLVL.

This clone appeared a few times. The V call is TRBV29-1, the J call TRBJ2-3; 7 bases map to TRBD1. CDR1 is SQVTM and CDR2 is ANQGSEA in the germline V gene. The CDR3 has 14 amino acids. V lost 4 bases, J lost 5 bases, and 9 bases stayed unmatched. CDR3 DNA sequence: TGCAGCGTTGTGGAGACAGGGTACGGAGATACGCAGTATTTT. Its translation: CSVVETGYGDTQYF.